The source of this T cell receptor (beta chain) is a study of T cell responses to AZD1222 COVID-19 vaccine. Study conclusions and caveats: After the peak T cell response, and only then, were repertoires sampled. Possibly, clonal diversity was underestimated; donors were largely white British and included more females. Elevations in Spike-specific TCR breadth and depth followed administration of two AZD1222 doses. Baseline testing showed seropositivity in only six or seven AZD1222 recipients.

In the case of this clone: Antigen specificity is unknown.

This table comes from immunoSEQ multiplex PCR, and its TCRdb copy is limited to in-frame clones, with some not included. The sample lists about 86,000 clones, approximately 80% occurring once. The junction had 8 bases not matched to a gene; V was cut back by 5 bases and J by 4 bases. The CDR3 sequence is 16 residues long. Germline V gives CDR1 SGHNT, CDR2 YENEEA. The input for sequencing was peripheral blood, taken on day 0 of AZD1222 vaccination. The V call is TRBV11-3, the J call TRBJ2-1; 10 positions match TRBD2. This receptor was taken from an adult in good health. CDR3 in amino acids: CASSDLAGAAYNEQFF. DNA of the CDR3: TGTGCCAGCAGCGATCTAGCGGGAGCGGCTTACAATGAGCAGTTCTTC.